This T cell receptor (beta chain) originates from a study of Ad26.COV2.S vaccination and SARS-CoV-2 variants. At the level of the study: Ad26.COV2.S was injected intramuscularly once or twice, 56 days apart.

Regarding this clone: Its antigen is still unknown.

Unmatched junction bases numbered 5, after V lost 1 base and J lost 2 bases. CDR3 length: 15 amino acids. From germline, CDR1 is LNHNV and CDR2 YYDKDF (reference sequence). The treatment: around 19 received Ad26.COV2.S at low or high dose, single or two shots; about 5 received placebo; per-sample allocation not given. Sample collection was performed on day 63 after the first vaccine or placebo injection. This person who donated was an adult of 18-55 years in Boston. The table came from immunoSEQ multiplex PCR; TCRdb's copy has only in-frame clones and leaves some out. The sample comprises about 680,000 clones, 70% to 90% of which are singletons, and 1.5% rests with the top ten. General study findings and limits: Those who received the vaccine showed greater spike-specific TCR breadth than those given placebo. Reported post-vaccination CD8+ and CD4+ T cell responses to spike showed substantial breadth.

This receptor was identified in a person between 18 and 65 years old who received the Ad26.COV2.S COVID-19 vaccine or a placebo. This rearrangement joins TRBV15 to TRBJ2-7; 7 bases map to TRBD2. The sample here was peripheral blood, taken in a trial of Ad26.COV2.S vaccine versus placebo. CDR3 DNA sequence: TGTGCCACCAGCAGAGGAGGGGCGGGAGCCTACGAGCAGTACTTC. It encodes CATSRGGAGAYEQYF.